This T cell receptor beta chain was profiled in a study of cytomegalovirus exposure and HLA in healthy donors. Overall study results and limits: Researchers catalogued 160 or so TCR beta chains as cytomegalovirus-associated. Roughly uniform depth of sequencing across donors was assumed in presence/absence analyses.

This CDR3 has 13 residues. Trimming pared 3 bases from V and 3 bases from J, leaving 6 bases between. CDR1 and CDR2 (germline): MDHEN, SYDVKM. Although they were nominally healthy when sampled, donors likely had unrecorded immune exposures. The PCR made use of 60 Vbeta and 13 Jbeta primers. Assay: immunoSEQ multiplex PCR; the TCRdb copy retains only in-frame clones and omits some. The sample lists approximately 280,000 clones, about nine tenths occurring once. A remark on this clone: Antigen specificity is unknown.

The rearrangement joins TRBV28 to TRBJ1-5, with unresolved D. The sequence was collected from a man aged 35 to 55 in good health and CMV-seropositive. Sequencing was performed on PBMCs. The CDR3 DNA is TGTGCCAGCAGTTTGACTCCCAATCAGCCCCAGCATTTT. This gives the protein CASSLTPNQPQHF. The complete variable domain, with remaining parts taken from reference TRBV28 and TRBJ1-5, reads DVKVTQSSRYLVKRTGEKVFLECVQDMDHENMFWYRQDPGLGLRLIYFSYDVKMKEKGDIPEGYSVSREKKERFSLILESASTNQTSMYLCASSLTPNQPQHFGDGTRLSIL.